This T cell receptor (beta chain) was obtained from a study of T cell responses to AZD1222 COVID-19 vaccine. Study context: Researchers grouped second doses given at about 4 or about 12 weeks into one pool.

The repertoire was sequenced with immunoSEQ multiplex PCR; TCRdb's copy has only in-frame clones and lacks some. The data show over 95,000 clones, 85% to 90% seen once. Germline CDR1 is MDHEN and CDR2 is SYDVKM. Trimming took off 3 bases at V and 4 bases at J, with 18 bases between the two ends. This CDR3 contains 16 residues. This TCR derives from an adult in good health. The source material was peripheral blood, sampled on day 0 of AZD1222 vaccination. The chain employs TRBV28 and TRBJ1-2; D might be TRBD1 (6 bases). CDR3 residues: CASSFVGGPRTYGYTF. The CDR3 nucleotides read TGTGCCAGCAGTTTCGTGGGGGGCCCCAGGACCTATGGCTACACCTTC.